One sample yielded the 30 T cell receptor beta chains listed below, sequenced in a study of identifying expanded T cells in peripheral blood. TCRdb keeps only in-frame clones here, not all; method: immunoSEQ multiplex PCR. Here the sample spans more than 65,000 clones, around nine tenths being singletons. Input material: blood. These receptors were collected from a person aged 18 to 70 in good health.

The genes are TRBV7-2 and TRBJ1-1, with 9 bases that match TRBD1. This CDR3 region has 14 residues. Per the germline V gene, CDR1 is SGHTA and CDR2 is FQGNSA. The V gene end was trimmed by 5 bases and the J gene end by 5 bases; junction bases not matched to a gene: 6. The CDR3 protein is CASSPGTGRTEAFF. The DNA for the CDR3 is TGTGCCAGCAGCCCCGGGACAGGGCGGACTGAAGCTTTCTTT.

This rearrangement joins TRBV19 to TRBJ2-7; a weak D match, TRBD1 (5 bases). Trimming took off 3 bases at V and 4 bases at J, with 13 bases between the two ends. Germline V gene data show CDR1 as LNHDA and CDR2 as SQIVND (reference sequence). The CDR3 runs to 14 residues. Here the CDR3 reads CASSIGALEYEQYF. CDR3 in DNA: TGTGCCAGTAGTATTGGGGCCCTCGAGTACGAGCAGTACTTC.

J is TRBJ2-2 and V is TRBV19; D possibly corresponds to TRBD1 (5 bases). Per germline, CDR1 LNHDA and CDR2 SQIVND (reference sequence). The CDR3 spans 13 residues. V was trimmed by 5 bases and J by 5 bases, leaving 9 bases between them. Here the CDR3 reads CASSGRDTGELFF. As DNA, the CDR3 is TGTGCCAGTAGTGGCAGGGATACCGGGGAGCTGTTTTTT.

The chain recombines TRBV5-6 with TRBJ2-5; D is ambiguous. Germline CDR1 reads SGHDT; CDR2 reads YYEEEE. V lost 0 bases to trimming and J lost 5 bases, with 2 bases between them. The CDR3 is 11 residues long. CDR3 nucleotides: TGTGCCAGCAGCTTGGACGAGACCCAGTACTTC. This translates into CASSLDETQYF.

The V gene is TRBV23-1, the J gene TRBJ1-2; TRBD1 is a possible D gene (6 bases). TRBV23-1 is filed as an ORF, its function uncertain. CDR3 length: 14 residues. Trimming cost V 2 bases and J 6 bases, with 13 bases left between them. In DNA form, the CDR3 reads TGCGCCAGCAGTCAAACCGGGACATCGAATGGCTACACCTTC. This gives the protein CASSQTGTSNGYTF.

The V call is TRBV5-5, the J call TRBJ2-3; the D gene is possibly TRBD2 (5 bases). V lost 4 bases and J 6 bases, leaving 15 bases between the germline ends. Germline assignment: CDR1 SGHKS and CDR2 YYEKEE (reference sequence). The CDR3 length is 14 residues. The CDR3 DNA is TGTGCCAGCAGCCACCCCGAGGGATGGGATACGCAGTATTTT. Amino acids: CASSHPEGWDTQYF.

This clone has a single count. The rearrangement joins TRBV5-4 to TRBJ2-7; maybe TRBD2 (5 bases). V lost 0 bases and J 3 bases, leaving 13 bases between the germline ends. This CDR3 contains 15 residues. The germline CDR1 and CDR2 sequences are SGHNT and YYREEE (reference sequence). The CDR3 loop reads CASSLGGSDHYEQYF. As DNA, the CDR3 is TGTGCCAGCAGCTTGGGGGGTAGCGACCACTACGAGCAGTACTTC.

This CDR3 is CASSLLTATYEQYF. DNA for the CDR3: TGTGCCAGCAGCTTACTGACAGCCACCTACGAGCAGTACTTC. The V call is TRBV7-8, the J call TRBJ2-7; D is perhaps TRBD1 (5 bases). Germline-derived CDR1 and CDR2 are SGHVS and FQNEAQ. Trimming took 2 bases from V and 2 from J, leaving 10 bases between them. CDR3 length: 14 amino acids.

This chain connects TRBV11-2 to TRBJ2-7, with D uncertain. The CDR3 is 12 residues long. The ends were cut back, 1 base at V and 3 bases at J, with 4 bases in the middle. In germline, CDR1 is SGHAT, CDR2 FQNNGV. The CDR3 nucleotides read TGTGCCAGCAGCTTAGCAGGCTACGAGCAGTACTTC. It is translated as CASSLAGYEQYF.

This chain uses TRBV2 with TRBJ1-2; weak D call: TRBD1 (5 bases). The CDR3 is made up of 14 amino acids. Per germline, CDR1 SNHLY and CDR2 FYNNEI. V was cut by 6 bases and J by 3 bases, with 14 bases left in between. The CDR3 region has the DNA TGTGCCAGCAGAAGGGACTTTGGGGACTATGGCTACACCTTC. This sequence encodes CASRRDFGDYGYTF.

This clone showed up just a few times. The chain carries TRBV11-2 and TRBJ1-2; TRBD1 might be the D (5 bases). Deletions cut 5 bases from V and 8 bases from J, with 15 bases between. This CDR3 comprises 13 residues. Germline loops: CDR1 SGHAT, CDR2 FQNNGV. CDR3 residues: CASSPWDVRGYTF. The CDR3 DNA sequence: TGTGCCAGCAGCCCCTGGGACGTGAGGGGCTACACCTTC.

The chain links TRBV5-1 to TRBJ2-2; 7 bases line up with TRBD1. Germline V gene sequence: CDR1 SGHRS, CDR2 YFSETQ. The CDR3 contains 16 residues. Trimming removed 0 bases from V and 2 bases from J; junction bases left unmatched: 4. The CDR3 DNA follows: TGCGCCAGCAGCTTGGTACCAGGGGGAAACACCGGGGAGCTGTTTTTT. This encodes CASSLVPGGNTGELFF.

This chain connects TRBV9 to TRBJ2-7; 9 bases fit TRBD2. The CDR3 has 15 amino acids. V shed 3 bases, J shed 11 bases, and the junction held 15 bases outside the gene matches. The germline gives CDR1 SGDLS, CDR2 YYNGEE. Written as DNA, the CDR3 is TGTGCCAGCAGCGAGGATAGCGGGAGTGGGTCCCGTAAGTACTTC. Protein sequence: CASSEDSGSGSRKYF.

A remark on this clone: Other DNA sequences of this sample code for an identical CDR3. This chain joins TRBV18 and TRBJ2-3, with no clear D. V lost 2 bases to trimming and J lost 3 bases, with 0 bases between them. CDR3 length: 11 amino acids. Germline CDR1 is KGHSH and CDR2 is LQKENI. CDR3 loop: CASSPTDTQYF. DNA of the CDR3: TGTGCCAGCTCACCAACAGATACGCAGTATTTT. The variable domain in full, completed from reference TRBV18 and TRBJ2-3, reads NAGVMQNPRHLVRRRGQEARLRCSPMKGHSHVYWYRQLPEEGLKFMVYLQKENIIDESGMPKERFSAEFPKEGPSILRIQQVVRGDSAAYFCASSPTDTQYFGPGTRLTVL.

This clone was seen a few times. This chain uses TRBV10-3 with TRBJ2-5; the D gene is possibly TRBD1 (6 bases). V gave up 0 bases and J gave up 1 base, with 9 bases separating them. Germline CDR1 is ENHRY and CDR2 is SYGVKD. The CDR3 has 15 amino acids. CDR3 nucleotides: TGTGCCATCAGTGAGTCTACAGGGCCCCAAGAGACCCAGTACTTC. Protein sequence: CAISESTGPQETQYF.

The chain is built from TRBV28 and TRBJ2-7; TRBD2 agrees at 8 bases. J was trimmed by 5 bases and V by 4 bases; bases with no gene match: 10. The germline V gene has CDR1 MDHEN and CDR2 SYDVKM. This CDR3 is built from 15 residues. In DNA, the CDR3 is TGTGCCAGCAGTTCCCAGTCACGGGGGGGCGACGAGCAGTACTTC. Protein: CASSSQSRGGDEQYF.

This chain uses TRBV11-1 with TRBJ2-1, with a tentative D call TRBD1 (5 bases). Between the trimmed V and J ends, which lost 0 bases and 8 bases, there was a span of 8 bases. Germline CDR1 SGHAT, CDR2 FQDESV (reference sequence). CDR3 length: 13 amino acids. The CDR3 is CASSLAGADEQFF. CDR3 nucleotide sequence: TGTGCCAGCAGCTTAGCAGGGGCTGATGAGCAGTTCTTC.

This chain joins TRBV27 and TRBJ2-1; 8 positions agree with TRBD2. The junction had 9 bases not matched to a gene; V was cut back by 5 bases and J by 6 bases. CDR3 length: 15 amino acids. Germline-derived CDR1 and CDR2 are MNHEY and SMNVEV (reference sequence). CDR3 bases: TGTGCCAGCAGTATCGGGACTAGTGTGTTCAATGAGCAGTTCTTC. Translated: CASSIGTSVFNEQFF.

The chain joins TRBV28 to TRBJ2-7; TRBD2 matches 7 bases. The CDR3 consists of 15 residues. V was pared by 3 bases and J by 0 bases, with 5 bases of the junction left unmatched. Germline V gives CDR1 MDHEN, CDR2 SYDVKM. The CDR3 DNA sequence: TGTGCCAGCAGTTTTTGGGGGGGGAGCTCCTACGAGCAGTACTTC. It specifies CASSFWGGSSYEQYF.

The chain recombines TRBV28 with TRBJ1-1; D unclear. The V gene lost 1 base and the J gene lost 4 bases, with 13 bases spanning the gap. Germline V CDR1 and CDR2: MDHEN, SYDVKM. The CDR3 runs 15 residues. The CDR3 sequence is CASSLSARVGTEAFF. CDR3 bases: TGTGCCAGCAGTTTATCGGCACGGGTAGGCACTGAAGCTTTCTTT.

This clone was seen a single time. The chain recombines TRBV27 with TRBJ2-7; perhaps TRBD1 as D (5 bases). The CDR3 covers 13 residues. V was shortened by 3 bases and J by 3 bases, with 9 bases between the two germline ends. CDR1 and CDR2 from the germline V gene are MNHEY and SMNVEV (reference sequence). CDR3 region: CASSLRQSYEQYF. CDR3 nucleotides: TGTGCCAGCAGTTTGCGACAGAGCTACGAGCAGTACTTC.

The gene calls are TRBV29-1 and TRBJ1-1, with TRBD1 matching over 9 bases. The CDR3 runs to 13 residues. Germline CDR1 SQVTM, CDR2 ANQGSEA. The junction had 5 bases not matched to a gene; V was cut back by 5 bases and J by 4 bases. CDR3 sequence reads: CSVLGQGSTEAFF. The CDR3 DNA sequence: TGCAGCGTTCTAGGACAGGGGAGCACTGAAGCTTTCTTT.

This chain links TRBV4-3 with TRBJ2-2, with no clear D. The CDR3 loop spans 16 amino acids. Germline CDR1 reads LGHNA; CDR2 reads YSLEER. V lost 0 bases and J 1 base, leaving 9 bases between the germline ends. As DNA, the CDR3 is TGCGCCAGCAGCCAAGATGCGAAGCTGAACACCGGGGAGCTGTTTTTT. Its protein is CASSQDAKLNTGELFF.

The J gene is TRBJ1-2, the V gene TRBV5-6, with D unclear. The CDR3 loop spans 15 amino acids. Trimming stripped 2 bases from V and 0 bases from J, with 11 bases between. Per the germline V gene, CDR1 is SGHDT and CDR2 is YYEEEE. In DNA form, the CDR3 reads TGTGCCAGCAGCTTTGTAGAAGCCCCTAACTATGGCTACACCTTC. Translation: CASSFVEAPNYGYTF.

Only one count was recorded for this clone. The gene calls are TRBV9 and TRBJ1-3; 11 positions match TRBD1. The V gene's germline CDR1 is SGDLS and CDR2 YYNGEE. The CDR3 is made up of 17 amino acids. Unmatched junction bases numbered 8, after V lost 0 bases and J lost 6 bases. The CDR3 coding sequence is TGTGCCAGCAGCGTAGCTATTTCGGGACAGGGGGAAAACACCATATATTTT. Its translation is CASSVAISGQGENTIYF.

The gene calls are TRBV7-8 and TRBJ2-7; 8 nucleotides match TRBD1. The CDR3 is 15 amino acids. V dropped 2 bases and J dropped 3; count of bases not matched to a gene: 6. Germline V CDR1 and CDR2: SGHVS, FQNEAQ. CDR3 region: CASSLWVGQGYEQYF. The CDR3 coding sequence is TGTGCCAGCAGCTTATGGGTCGGACAGGGCTACGAGCAGTACTTC.

The chain's CDR3 is CASSVGGGADTQYF. CDR3 in DNA: TGTGCCAGCAGCGTAGGAGGGGGCGCAGATACGCAGTATTTT. The chain joins TRBV9 to TRBJ2-3; the match to TRBD1 covers 7 bases. Germline V gene data show CDR1 as SGDLS and CDR2 as YYNGEE. The CDR3 totals 14 residues. With V trimmed by 0 bases and J by 4 bases, 2 bases remained unmatched.

The rearrangement links TRBV28 to TRBJ2-7; 11 nucleotides match TRBD1. The J segment lost 1 base and the V segment lost 4 bases, leaving 15 bases of the junction unmatched. The V gene's germline CDR1 is MDHEN and CDR2 SYDVKM. The CDR3 spans 19 residues. CDR3 region: CASSYYDWTRDRGSYEQYF. CDR3 DNA sequence: TGTGCCAGCAGTTACTACGACTGGACACGGGACAGGGGGTCCTACGAGCAGTACTTC.

This chain links TRBV5-6 with TRBJ2-1, with 13 positions matching TRBD2. The V gene's germline CDR1 is SGHDT and CDR2 YYEEEE. J was trimmed by 6 bases and V by 4 bases; bases with no gene match: 4. There are 15 residues in the CDR3. CDR3 nucleotide sequence: TGTGCCAGCAGCCCACTAGCGGGGGGGCGCAATGAGCAGTTCTTC. It encodes CASSPLAGGRNEQFF.

The chain employs TRBV29-1 and TRBJ1-5; D ambiguous. Trimming stripped 4 bases from V and 7 bases from J, with 11 bases between. CDR3 length: 12 residues. Germline V CDR1 and CDR2: SQVTM, ANQGSEA. Here the CDR3 DNA reads TGCAGCGTTGGTGGGGTTGAACAGCCCCAGCATTTT. Translation gives CSVGGVEQPQHF.